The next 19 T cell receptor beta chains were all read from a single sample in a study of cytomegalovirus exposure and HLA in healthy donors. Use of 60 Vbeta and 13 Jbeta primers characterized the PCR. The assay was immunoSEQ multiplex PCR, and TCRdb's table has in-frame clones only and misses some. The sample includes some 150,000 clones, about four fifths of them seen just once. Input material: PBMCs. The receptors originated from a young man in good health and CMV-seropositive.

The DNA of the CDR3 is TGTGCCAGCAGCCCAGGAGGGACTGTACTCTACGAGCAGTACTTC. It yields the protein CASSPGGTVLYEQYF. The chain employs TRBV9 and TRBJ2-7, with D maybe TRBD2 (6 bases). Trimming shortened V by 4 bases and J by 3 bases, and 17 bases separated the two germline ends. CDR3 length equals 15 residues. Germline loops: CDR1 SGDLS, CDR2 YYNGEE. The entire variable domain, with the rest obtained from reference TRBV9 and TRBJ2-7, is as follows: DSGVTQTPKHLITATGQRVTLRCSPRSGDLSVYWYQQSLDQGLQFLIQYYNGEERAKGNILERFSAQQFPDLHSELNLSSLELGDSALYFCASSPGGTVLYEQYFGPGTRLTVT.

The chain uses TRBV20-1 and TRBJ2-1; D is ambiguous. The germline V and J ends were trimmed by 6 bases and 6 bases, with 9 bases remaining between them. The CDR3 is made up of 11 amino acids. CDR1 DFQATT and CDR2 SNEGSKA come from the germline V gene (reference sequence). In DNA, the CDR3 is TGCAGTGCCGTCTCGGTCAATGAGCAGTTCTTC. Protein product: CSAVSVNEQFF.

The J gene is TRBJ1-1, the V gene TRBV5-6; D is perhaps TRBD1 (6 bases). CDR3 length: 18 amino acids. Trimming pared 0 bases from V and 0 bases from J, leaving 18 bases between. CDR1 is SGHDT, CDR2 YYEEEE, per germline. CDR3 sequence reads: CASSLGRGQRLLNTEAFF. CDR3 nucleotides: TGTGCCAGCAGCTTGGGTCGTGGACAGCGTCTTCTGAACACTGAAGCTTTCTTT.

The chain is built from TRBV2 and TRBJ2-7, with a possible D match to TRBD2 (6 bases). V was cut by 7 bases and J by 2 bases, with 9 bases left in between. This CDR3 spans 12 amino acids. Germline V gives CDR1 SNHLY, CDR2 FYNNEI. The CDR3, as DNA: TGTGCCAGCATGGAGGGGCCCTACGAGCAGTACTTC. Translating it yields CASMEGPYEQYF.

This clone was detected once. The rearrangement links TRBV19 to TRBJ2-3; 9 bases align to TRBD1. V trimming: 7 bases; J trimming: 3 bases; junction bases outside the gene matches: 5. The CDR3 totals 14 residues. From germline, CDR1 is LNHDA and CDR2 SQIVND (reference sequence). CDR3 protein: CASTRTGETDTQYF. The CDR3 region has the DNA TGTGCCAGTACCCGGACAGGGGAGACAGATACGCAGTATTTT. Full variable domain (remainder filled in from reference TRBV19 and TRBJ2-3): DGGITQSPKYLFRKEGQNVTLSCEQNLNHDAMYWYRQDPGQGLRLIYYSQIVNDFQKGDIAEGYSVSREKKESFPLTVTSAQKNPTAFYLCASTRTGETDTQYFGPGTRLTVL.

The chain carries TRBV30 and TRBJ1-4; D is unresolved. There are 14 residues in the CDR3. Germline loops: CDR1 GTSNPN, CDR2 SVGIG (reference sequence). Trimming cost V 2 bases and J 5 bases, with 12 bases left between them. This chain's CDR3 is CAWSSGVLNEKLFF. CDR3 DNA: TGTGCCTGGAGTTCGGGAGTTTTGAATGAAAAACTGTTTTTT.

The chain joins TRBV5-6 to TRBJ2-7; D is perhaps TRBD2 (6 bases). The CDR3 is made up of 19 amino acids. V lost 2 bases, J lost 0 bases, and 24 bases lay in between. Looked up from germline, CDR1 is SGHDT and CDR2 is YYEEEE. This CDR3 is CASSFPGGWDAKSSYEQYF. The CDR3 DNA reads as TGTGCCAGCAGCTTTCCCGGGGGTTGGGACGCCAAAAGCTCCTACGAGCAGTACTTC.

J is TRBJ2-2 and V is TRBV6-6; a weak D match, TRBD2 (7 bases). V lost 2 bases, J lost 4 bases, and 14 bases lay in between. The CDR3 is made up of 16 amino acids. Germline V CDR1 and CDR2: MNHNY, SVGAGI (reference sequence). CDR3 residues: CASSYGGAQGTGELFF. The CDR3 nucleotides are TGTGCCAGCAGTTACGGGGGGGCGCAGGGCACCGGGGAGCTGTTTTTT.

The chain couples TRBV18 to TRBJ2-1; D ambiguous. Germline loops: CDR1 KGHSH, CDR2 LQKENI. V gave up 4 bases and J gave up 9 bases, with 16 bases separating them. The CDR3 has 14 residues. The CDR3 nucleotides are TGTGCCAGCTCACTTTCCGCCCCGCCGGGTGAGCAGTTCTTC. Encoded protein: CASSLSAPPGEQFF.

Here the CDR3 DNA reads TGTGCCAGCAGTGTAACAGGGGACGAGCAGTACTTC. It specifies CASSVTGDEQYF. V usage is TRBV25-1 and J usage is TRBJ2-5, with 7 nucleotides matching TRBD1. The end of the DNA aligns better with TRBJ2-7, so the J call may be wrong. CDR3 length equals 12 residues. CDR1 and CDR2 from the germline V gene are MGHDK and SYGVNS.

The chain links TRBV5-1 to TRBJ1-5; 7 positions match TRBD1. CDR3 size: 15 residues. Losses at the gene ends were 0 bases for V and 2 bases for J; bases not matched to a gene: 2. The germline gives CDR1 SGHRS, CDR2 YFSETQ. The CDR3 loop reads CASSLGQGGNQPQHF. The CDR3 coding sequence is TGCGCCAGCAGCTTGGGGCAGGGGGGCAATCAGCCCCAGCATTTT.

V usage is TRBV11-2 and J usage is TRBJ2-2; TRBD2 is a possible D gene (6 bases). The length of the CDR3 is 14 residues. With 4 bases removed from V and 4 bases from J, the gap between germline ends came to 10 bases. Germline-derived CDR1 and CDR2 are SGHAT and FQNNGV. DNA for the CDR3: TGTGCCAGCAGCTATCTAGCGAGCACCGGGGAGCTGTTTTTT. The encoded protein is CASSYLASTGELFF.

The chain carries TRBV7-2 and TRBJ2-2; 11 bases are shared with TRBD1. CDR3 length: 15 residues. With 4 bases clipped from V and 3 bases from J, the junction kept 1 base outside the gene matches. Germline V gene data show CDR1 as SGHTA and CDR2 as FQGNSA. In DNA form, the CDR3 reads TGTGCCAGCAGCTCGGGACAGGGGGACACCGGGGAGCTGTTTTTT. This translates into CASSSGQGDTGELFF.

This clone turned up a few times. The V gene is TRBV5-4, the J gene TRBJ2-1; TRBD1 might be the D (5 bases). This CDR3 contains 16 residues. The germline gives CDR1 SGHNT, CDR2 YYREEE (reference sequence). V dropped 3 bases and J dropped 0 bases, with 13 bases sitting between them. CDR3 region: CASSSVRAGSYNEQFF. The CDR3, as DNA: TGTGCCAGCAGCTCTGTCAGGGCTGGCTCCTACAATGAGCAGTTCTTC.

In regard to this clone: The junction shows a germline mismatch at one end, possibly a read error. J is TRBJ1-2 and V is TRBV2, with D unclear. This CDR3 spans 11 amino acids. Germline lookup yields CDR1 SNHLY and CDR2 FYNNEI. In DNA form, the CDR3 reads TGTGCCAGCAGTGAAGCGCAGGTCTCAAACTTC. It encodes CASSEAQVSNF.

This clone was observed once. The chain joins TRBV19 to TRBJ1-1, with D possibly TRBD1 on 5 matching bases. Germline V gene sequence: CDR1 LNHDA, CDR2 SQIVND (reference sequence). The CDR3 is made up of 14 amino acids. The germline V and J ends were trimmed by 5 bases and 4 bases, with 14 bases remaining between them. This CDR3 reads CASSSRVRGTEAFF. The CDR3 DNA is TGTGCCAGTAGTTCAAGGGTTAGGGGCACTGAAGCTTTCTTT.

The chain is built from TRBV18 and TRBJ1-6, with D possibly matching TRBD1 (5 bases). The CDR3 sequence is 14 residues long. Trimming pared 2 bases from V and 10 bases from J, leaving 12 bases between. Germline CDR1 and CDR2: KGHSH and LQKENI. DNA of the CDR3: TGTGCCAGCTCACCAGCAGGGCGAAGCTCACCCCTCCACTTT. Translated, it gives CASSPAGRSSPLHF.

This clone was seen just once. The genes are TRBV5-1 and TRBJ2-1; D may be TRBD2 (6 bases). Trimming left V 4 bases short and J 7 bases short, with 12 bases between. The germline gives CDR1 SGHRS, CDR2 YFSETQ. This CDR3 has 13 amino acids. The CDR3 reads CASSPNGGNEQFF. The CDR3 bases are TGCGCCAGCAGCCCTAATGGGGGGAATGAGCAGTTCTTC. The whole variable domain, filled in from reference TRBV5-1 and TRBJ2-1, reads KAGVTQTPRYLIKTRGQQVTLSCSPISGHRSVSWYQQTPGQGLQFLFEYFSETQRNKGNFPGRFSGRQFSNSRSEMNVSTLELGDSALYLCASSPNGGNEQFFGPGTRLTVL.

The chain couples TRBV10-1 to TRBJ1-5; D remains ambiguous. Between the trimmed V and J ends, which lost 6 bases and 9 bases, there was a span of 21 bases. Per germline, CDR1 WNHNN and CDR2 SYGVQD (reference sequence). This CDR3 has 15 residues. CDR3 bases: TGCGCCAGCAGGTGGGAGGTCGCAGGCCATGGGCCCCAGCATTTT. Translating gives CASRWEVAGHGPQHF.